This T cell receptor (beta chain) was sequenced in a study of cytomegalovirus exposure and HLA in healthy donors. Produced via immunoSEQ multiplex PCR; TCRdb's table is partial and in-frame only. This table holds some 150,000 clones, about nine tenths found once. The V gene's germline CDR1 is SNHLY and CDR2 FYNNEI. The CDR3 has 11 amino acids. Trimming removed 3 bases at V and 7 bases at J, with 4 bases between. The sample comprised PBMCs. The receptor was isolated from a man between 18 and 35 years old in good health and CMV-seropositive. This sequence joins TRBV2 and TRBJ2-1; no definite D call. Here the CDR3 DNA reads TGTGCCAGCAGTGACCGGAATGAGCAGTTCTTC. This sequence encodes CASSDRNEQFF.